Described below is a single T cell receptor beta chain sequence and its context. Authors' methods: Scientists estimated how many nucleated cells there were by amplifying reference gene primers. Clones were read by immunoSEQ multiplex PCR, and TCRdb kept only the in-frame ones, dropping some. V, J and clone size are taken as reported in that table, and D and trimming were inferred from the DNA itself. The repertoire holds roughly 180,000 clones, with 70% to 90% as singletons. Trimming shortened V by 5 bases and J by 2 bases, and 10 bases separated the two germline ends. CDR3 length equals 13 residues. The sample comes from a study of blood T cell repertoires in COVID-19. While infection was still active, Seattle patients were enrolled and then followed longitudinally.

This TCR was recovered from an elderly man with COVID-19, enrolled during active disease. Material: peripheral blood. The chain is built from TRBV12-3 or TRBV12-4 and TRBJ2-7; D might be TRBD1 (6 bases). The CDR3 region is CASSTDRPYEQYF. CDR3 in DNA: TGTGCCAGCAGTACCGACAGGCCCTACGAGCAGTACTTC.